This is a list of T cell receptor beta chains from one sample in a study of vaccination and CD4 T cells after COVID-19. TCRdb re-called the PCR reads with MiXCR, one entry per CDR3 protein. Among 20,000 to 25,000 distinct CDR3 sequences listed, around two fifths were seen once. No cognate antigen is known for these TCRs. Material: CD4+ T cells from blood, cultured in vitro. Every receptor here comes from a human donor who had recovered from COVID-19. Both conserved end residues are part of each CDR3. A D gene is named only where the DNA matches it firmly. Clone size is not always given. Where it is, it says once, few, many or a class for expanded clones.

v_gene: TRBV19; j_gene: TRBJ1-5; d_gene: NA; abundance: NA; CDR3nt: TGTGCCAGTCACAGGGTCTACGGCAATCAGCCCCAGCATTTT; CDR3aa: CASHRVYGNQPQHF
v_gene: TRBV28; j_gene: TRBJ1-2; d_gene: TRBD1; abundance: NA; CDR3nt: TGTGCCAGCACTCCGGACAGGGGGCTTTTTCGGTCCTATGGCTACACCTTC; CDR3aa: CASTPDRGLFRSYGYTF
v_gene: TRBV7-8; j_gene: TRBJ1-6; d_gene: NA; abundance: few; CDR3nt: TGTGCCAGCAGCTTATTTGAGGTCGCGGATAATTCACCCCTCCACTTT; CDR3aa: CASSLFEVADNSPLHF
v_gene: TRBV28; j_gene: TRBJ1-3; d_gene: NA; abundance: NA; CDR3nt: TGTGCCAGCAGTTTATCAGGATCTGGAAACACCATATATTTT; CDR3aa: CASSLSGSGNTIYF
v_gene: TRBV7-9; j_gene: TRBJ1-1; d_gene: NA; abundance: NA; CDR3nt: TGTGCCAGCAGCCAAATAGGGAGGGAGAACACTGAAGCTTTCTTT; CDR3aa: CASSQIGRENTEAFF
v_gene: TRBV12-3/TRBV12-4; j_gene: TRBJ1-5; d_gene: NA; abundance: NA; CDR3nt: TGTGCCAGCAGTCGAGACGGGGATAGCAATCAGCCCCAGCATTTT; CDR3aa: CASSRDGDSNQPQHF
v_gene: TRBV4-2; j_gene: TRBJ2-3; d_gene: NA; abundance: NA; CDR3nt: TGTGCCAGCAGCGCCGGATTTCGGGAAAATACGCAGTATTTT; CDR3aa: CASSAGFRENTQYF
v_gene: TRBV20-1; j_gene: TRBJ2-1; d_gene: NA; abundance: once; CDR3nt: TGCAGTGCTTTTCAAAGCAGGGGCGGGGATGAGCAGTTCTTC; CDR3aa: CSAFQSRGGDEQFF
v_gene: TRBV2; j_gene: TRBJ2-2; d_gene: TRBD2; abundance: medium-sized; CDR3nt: TGTGCCAGCAGGAGGAGCGGGGGGGAGAACACCGGGGAGCTGTTTTTT; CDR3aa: CASRRSGGENTGELFF
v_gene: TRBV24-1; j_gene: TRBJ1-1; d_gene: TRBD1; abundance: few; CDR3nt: TGTGCCACCAGTGACCCAGGACAGGGCGAGAACACTGAAGCTTTCTTT; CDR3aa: CATSDPGQGENTEAFF
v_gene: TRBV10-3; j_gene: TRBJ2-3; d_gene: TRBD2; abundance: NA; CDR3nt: TGTGCAAGTGGGCGGGAGGGCCAAGATACGCAGTATTTT; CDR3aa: CASGREGQDTQYF
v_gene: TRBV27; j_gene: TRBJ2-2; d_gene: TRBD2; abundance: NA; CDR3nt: TGCACCAGCAGTTTATTAAGGGCTAGCGGGATTATGGACACCGGGGAGCTGTTTTTT; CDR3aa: CTSSLLRASGIMDTGELFF
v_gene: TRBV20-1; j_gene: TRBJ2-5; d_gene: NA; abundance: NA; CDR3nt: TGCAGTGCTAGAGATCCCGCTACTAGCCGCGTCGAGACCCAGTACTTC; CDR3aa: CSARDPATSRVETQYF
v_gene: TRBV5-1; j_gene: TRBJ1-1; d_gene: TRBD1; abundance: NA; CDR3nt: TGCGCCAGCAGCTCGACAGGGGGATTGGCGAACACTGAAGCTTTCTTT; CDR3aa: CASSSTGGLANTEAFF
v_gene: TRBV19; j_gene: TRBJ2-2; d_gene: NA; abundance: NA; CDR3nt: TGTGCCAGTAGTATGAACATGGCCAGGGGCACCGGGGAGCTGTTTTTT; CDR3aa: CASSMNMARGTGELFF
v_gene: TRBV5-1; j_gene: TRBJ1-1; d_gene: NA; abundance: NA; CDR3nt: TGCGCCAGCAGCTTGCAGGAGAACACTGAAGCTTTCTTT; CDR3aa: CASSLQENTEAFF
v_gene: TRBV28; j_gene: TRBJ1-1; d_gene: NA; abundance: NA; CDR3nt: TGTGCCAGCAGGACTTACGGGATGAACACTGAAGCTTTCTTT; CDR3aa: CASRTYGMNTEAFF
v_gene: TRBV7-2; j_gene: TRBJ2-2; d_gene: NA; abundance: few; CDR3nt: TGTGCCAGCAGCTTAGTACAGGTTCCCGGGGAGCTGTTTTTT; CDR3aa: CASSLVQVPGELFF
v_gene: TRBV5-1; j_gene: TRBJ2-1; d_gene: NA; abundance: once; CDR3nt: TGCGCCAGCAGCCTGCAGGGGACTAACAATGAGCAGTTCTTC; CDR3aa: CASSLQGTNNEQFF
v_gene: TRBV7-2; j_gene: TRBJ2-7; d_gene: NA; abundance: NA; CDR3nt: TGTGCCAGCAGCTTTGACTCAGCGGCCACCTACGAGCAGTACTTC; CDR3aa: CASSFDSAATYEQYF
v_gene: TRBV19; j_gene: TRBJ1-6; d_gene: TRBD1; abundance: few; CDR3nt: TGTGCCAGTAGTACCACAGGGGTATCCTATAATTCACCCCTCCACTTT; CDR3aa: CASSTTGVSYNSPLHF
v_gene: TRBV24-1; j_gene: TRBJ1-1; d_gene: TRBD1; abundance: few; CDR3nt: TGTGCCACCAGTGACCCGGGACAGGGGGAAGCTTTCTTT; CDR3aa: CATSDPGQGEAFF
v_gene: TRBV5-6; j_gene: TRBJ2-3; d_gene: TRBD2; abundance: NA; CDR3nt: TGTGCCAGCAGCCCGCGGGGGGCTAGCACAGATACGCAGTATTTT; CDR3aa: CASSPRGASTDTQYF
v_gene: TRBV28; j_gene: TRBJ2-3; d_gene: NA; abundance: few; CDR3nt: TGTGCCAGCAGTTTACGATCAGGGCGGACAGATACGCAGTATTTT; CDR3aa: CASSLRSGRTDTQYF
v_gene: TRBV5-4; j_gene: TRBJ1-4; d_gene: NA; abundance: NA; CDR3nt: TGTGCCAGCAGTCAAGATCGTCAGGGACGTGAAAAACTGTTTTTT; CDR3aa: CASSQDRQGREKLFF
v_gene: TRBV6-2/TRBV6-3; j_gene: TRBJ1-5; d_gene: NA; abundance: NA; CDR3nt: TGTGCCAGCAAGCGTAATAGCAATCAGCCCCAGCATTTT; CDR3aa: CASKRNSNQPQHF
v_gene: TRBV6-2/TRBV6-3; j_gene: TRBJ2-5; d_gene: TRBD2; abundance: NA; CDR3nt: TGTGCCAGCAGTTGGACTAGCGGGGGGGCAGAGACCCAGTACTTC; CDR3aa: CASSWTSGGAETQYF